The T cell receptor beta chain described here comes from a study of shared clonotypes between healthy human individuals. CDR3 length: 16 residues. Germline trimming cut 0 bases from V and 3 bases from J; bases unmatched to any gene: 4. Germline CDR1 MGHRA, CDR2 YSYEKL. TCRdb keeps only in-frame clones here, not all; method: immunoSEQ multiplex PCR. The sample lists approximately 620,000 clones, 95% to 98% seen once, with around 0.06% in the top ten. The clonotype was recovered from a woman younger than 45 in good health. This chain links TRBV4-1 with TRBJ1-1; 10 nucleotides match TRBD1. Sample: naive CD4+ T cells sorted from blood. Stated subset: CD45RA+ positively selected. In nucleotides, the CDR3 is TGCGCCAGCAGCCAAGAGGGACAGGGGTTTTACACTGAAGCTTTCTTT. Its protein product is CASSQEGQGFYTEAFF.